This T cell receptor beta chain originates from a study of blood T cell repertoires in COVID-19. The overall study: Sites in the United States, Italy and Spain provided acute and convalescent COVID-19 samples. In each case, the material was cDNA or gDNA derived from T cells, B-cell-depleted T cells, or PBMCs.

Unmatched junction bases numbered 6, after V lost 7 bases and J lost 10 bases. The CDR3 has 13 residues. Per the original data handling: Reference gene primers were amplified, and this amplification served to estimate nucleated cell counts. The repertoire was sequenced with immunoSEQ multiplex PCR; TCRdb's copy has only in-frame clones and lacks some. For V, J and clone size, that table is used; D and trimming come from the DNA. The table shows more than 30,000 clones, with about 94% occurring only once. Material for sequencing was peripheral blood. The clonotype was recovered from a human donor with active COVID-19. The donor label of this sample is uncertain. The chain uses TRBV12-3 or TRBV12-4 and TRBJ1-6; 8 bases agree with TRBD1. The CDR3 DNA reads TGTGCCAGCAAGCCGACAGGGGAGTCACCCCTCCACTTT. This codes for CASKPTGESPLHF.